This is a list of T cell receptor beta chains from one sample in a study of shared clonotypes between healthy human individuals. Data came from immunoSEQ multiplex PCR; TCRdb stores just in-frame clones and leaves some out. Of a few million clones listed, 90% to 95% were seen once; the top ten hold about 0.39%. Sequenced material: naive CD4+ T cells from PBMCs. The receptors were gathered from a young man in good health. Some clones in this sample may be carry-over from other donors' samples. Each CDR3 is given with its conserved first and last residue. A D gene is named only where the DNA matches it firmly. Clone size is shown for a subset of rows, as once, few, many or a class of expanded clone.

CDR3	DNA	J	size	D	V
CASSERYGTGREKLFF	TGTGCCAGCAGTGAGCGGTATGGGACAGGGCGGGAAAAACTGTTTTTT	TRBJ1-4	-	TRBD1	TRBV6-1
CASSPGQGNSPLHF	TGTGCCAGCAGCCCGGGACAGGGTAATTCACCCCTCCACTTT	TRBJ1-6	-	TRBD1	TRBV28
CASSPGGSNEKLFF	TGCGCCAGCAGCCCCGGCGGATCTAATGAAAAACTGTTTTTT	TRBJ1-4	-	-	TRBV5-1
CASSLRLSYNEQFF	TGTGCCAGCAGTCTCCGACTGTCCTACAATGAGCAGTTCTTC	TRBJ2-1	-	-	TRBV27
CASSLGRGNEQFF	TGTGCCAGCAGCCTGGGCCGCGGGAATGAGCAGTTCTTC	TRBJ2-1	-	-	TRBV28
CASSGTGGYEQYF	TGCGCCAGCAGCGGGACAGGAGGCTACGAGCAGTACTTC	TRBJ2-7	-	TRBD1	TRBV5-1
CASSFEMDGYTF	TGCGCCAGCAGCTTTGAAATGGACGGCTACACCTTC	TRBJ1-2	-	-	TRBV5-1
CASSQGLAGGSLLVDTQYF	TGTGCCAGCAGCCAAGGTCTAGCGGGAGGGTCCCTGTTGGTAGATACGCAGTATTTT	TRBJ2-3	-	TRBD2	TRBV14
CASSLTGQGNQPQHF	TGCGCCAGCAGCTTGACGGGACAGGGTAATCAGCCCCAGCATTTT	TRBJ1-5	few	TRBD1	TRBV5-1
CASKIAQSTSPQHF	TGCGCCAGCAAAATCGCACAATCGACGAGCCCCCAGCATTTT	TRBJ1-5	few	-	TRBV10-1
CASSLSRGTKLSSEQYF	TGTGCCAGCAGTTTATCCCGTGGGACTAAATTGTCCAGCGAGCAGTACTTC	TRBJ2-7	-	TRBD2	TRBV28
CASSVASGNYNEQFF	TGTGCCAGCAGCGTAGCTAGCGGAAACTACAATGAGCAGTTCTTC	TRBJ2-1	-	TRBD2	TRBV9
CASSPRDRVYEQYF	TGCGCCAGCAGCCCGAGGGACAGGGTCTACGAGCAGTACTTC	TRBJ2-7	-	TRBD1	TRBV5-1
CASSATSGSRRELFF	TGTGCCAGCTCAGCAACTAGCGGGAGTCGCCGGGAGCTGTTTTTT	TRBJ2-2	-	TRBD2	TRBV18
CASSSKPSGELADTQYF	TGCGCCAGCAGCTCCAAACCTAGCGGAGAATTGGCAGATACGCAGTATTTT	TRBJ2-3	-	TRBD2	TRBV5-1
CASSLSGRLPTNNEQFF	TGTGCCAGCAGCTTGAGCGGCAGGCTCCCCACCAACAATGAGCAGTTCTTC	TRBJ2-1	-	-	TRBV5-4
CASSVYLRDTQYF	TGTGCCAGCAGCGTTTATTTGAGAGATACGCAGTATTTT	TRBJ2-3	-	-	TRBV9
CAISEPQGVGNQPQHF	TGTGCCATCAGTGAGCCACAGGGGGTGGGCAATCAGCCCCAGCATTTT	TRBJ1-5	-	TRBD1	TRBV10-3
CASSSGPGRAGELFF	TGTGCCAGCAGTTCGGGCCCCGGGAGGGCGGGGGAGCTGTTTTTT	TRBJ2-2	few	TRBD2	TRBV27
CASSLGQGNTIYF	TGCGCCAGCAGCCTAGGACAGGGAAACACCATATATTTT	TRBJ1-3	few	-	TRBV5-1
CASSIGIQETQYF	TGTGCCAGTAGTATTGGAATCCAAGAGACCCAGTACTTC	TRBJ2-5	-	-	TRBV19
CASSLEASYNEQFF	TGTGCCAGCAGTCTGGAGGCCTCCTACAATGAGCAGTTCTTC	TRBJ2-1	-	-	TRBV27
CASSLRTLAKNIQYF	TGTGCCAGCAGTTTAAGGACCTTAGCCAAAAACATTCAGTACTTC	TRBJ2-4	-	-	TRBV28
CASSFGTEQYF	TGCGCCAGCAGCTTTGGTACGGAGCAGTACTTC	TRBJ2-7	-	-	TRBV5-1
CASRYRETELFF	TGTGCCAGTAGATACCGGGAGACGGAACTGTTTTTT	TRBJ1-4	-	-	TRBV19
CASSVELASSYEQYF	TGTGCCAGCAGCGTAGAACTAGCGTCCTCCTACGAGCAGTACTTC	TRBJ2-7	-	TRBD2	TRBV9
CSVSGQGFYEQYF	TGCAGCGTTTCGGGACAGGGATTCTACGAGCAGTACTTC	TRBJ2-7	-	TRBD1	TRBV29-1
CSGGGDEAFF	TGCAGCGGGGGAGGAGATGAAGCTTTCTTT	TRBJ1-1	few	-	TRBV29-1
CASSWIKGGNQPQHF	TGTGCCAGCAGCTGGATCAAGGGAGGCAATCAGCCCCAGCATTTT	TRBJ1-5	once	-	TRBV2
CASSLSLAGFTGELFF	TGTGCCAGCAGCCTTAGCCTAGCGGGCTTCACCGGGGAGCTGTTTTTT	TRBJ2-2	-	TRBD2	TRBV14
CASSLSFSYNEQFF	TGTGCCAGCAGTTTATCGTTCTCCTACAATGAGCAGTTCTTC	TRBJ2-1	-	-	TRBV28
CASRGIAGSTDTQYF	TGCGCCAGCCGCGGGATAGCGGGTTCCACAGATACGCAGTATTTT	TRBJ2-3	-	TRBD2	TRBV5-1